This TCR beta chain derives from a study of regulatory T cells in long-lasting Graves disease. Time point described: newly diagnosed GD, antithyroid drugs for less than 3 months. PBMC-extracted RNA yielded the TCR library. TCR beta libraries were built with iRepertoire HTBI primers and Arm-PCR of CDR3 regions. TCRdb recomputed calls from the multiplex PCR reads with MiXCR, one row per CDR3 protein. Of more than 300,000 distinct CDR3 sequences listed, roughly 17% are singletons. This clonotype was found a few times. The data were also submitted as part of a second study, on T cells in Graves' hyperthyroidism and ophthalmopathy.

The TCR comes from a woman aged 18-29 years with Graves disease. The sequencing here drew on peripheral blood mononuclear cells (PBMCs), taken at new diagnosis, from a patient treated with antithyroid drugs.

The chain's CDR3 is CASSIANGELFF. The CDR3 DNA reads as TGTGCCAGTAGTATAGCGAACGGGGAGCTGTTTTTT. This rearrangement joins TRBV19 to TRBJ2-2; D not resolved. CDR1 and CDR2 (germline): LNHDA, SQIVND (reference sequence). V lost 1 base to trimming and J lost 7 bases, with 4 bases between them. This CDR3 is 12 amino acids long.